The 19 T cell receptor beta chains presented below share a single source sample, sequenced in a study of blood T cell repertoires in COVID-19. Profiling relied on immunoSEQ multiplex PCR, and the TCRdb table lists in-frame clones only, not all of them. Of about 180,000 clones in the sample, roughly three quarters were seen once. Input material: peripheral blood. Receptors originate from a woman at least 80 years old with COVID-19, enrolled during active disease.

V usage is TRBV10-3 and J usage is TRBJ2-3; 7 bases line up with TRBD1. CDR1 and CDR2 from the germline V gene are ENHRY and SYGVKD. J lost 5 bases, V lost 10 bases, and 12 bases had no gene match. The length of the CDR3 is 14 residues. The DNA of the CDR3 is TGTGCCAGCGACATGGGACAGAACCTAGATACGCAGTATTTT. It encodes CASDMGQNLDTQYF.

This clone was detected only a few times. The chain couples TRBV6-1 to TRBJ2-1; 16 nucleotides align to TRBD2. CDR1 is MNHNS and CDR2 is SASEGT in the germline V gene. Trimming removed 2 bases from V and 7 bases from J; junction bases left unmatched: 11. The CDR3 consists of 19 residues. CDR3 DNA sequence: TGTGCCAGCAGTGAATACGGCGGGACTAGCGGGAGGGCCGGGAATGAGCAGTTCTTC. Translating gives CASSEYGGTSGRAGNEQFF.

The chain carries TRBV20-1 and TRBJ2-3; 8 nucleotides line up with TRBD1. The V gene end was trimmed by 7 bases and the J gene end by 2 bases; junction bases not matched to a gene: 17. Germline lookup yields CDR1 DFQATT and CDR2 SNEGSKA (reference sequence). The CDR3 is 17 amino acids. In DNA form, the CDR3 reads TGCAGTGTTAGTAGGGGAACAGGGGGACTCACCACAGATACGCAGTATTTT. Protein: CSVSRGTGGLTTDTQYF.

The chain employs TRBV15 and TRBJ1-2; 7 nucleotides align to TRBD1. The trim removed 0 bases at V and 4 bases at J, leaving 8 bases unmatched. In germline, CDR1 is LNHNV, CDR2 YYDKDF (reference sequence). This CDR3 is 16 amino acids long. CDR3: CATSRDRGQWSYGYTF. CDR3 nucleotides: TGTGCCACCAGCAGAGACCGGGGACAGTGGAGCTATGGCTACACCTTC.

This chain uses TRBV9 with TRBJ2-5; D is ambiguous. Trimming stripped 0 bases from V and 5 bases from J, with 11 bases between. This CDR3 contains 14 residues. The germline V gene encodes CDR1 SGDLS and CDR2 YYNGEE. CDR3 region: CASSVGSTLETQYF. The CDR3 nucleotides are TGTGCCAGCAGCGTAGGTAGTACGTTGGAGACCCAGTACTTC.

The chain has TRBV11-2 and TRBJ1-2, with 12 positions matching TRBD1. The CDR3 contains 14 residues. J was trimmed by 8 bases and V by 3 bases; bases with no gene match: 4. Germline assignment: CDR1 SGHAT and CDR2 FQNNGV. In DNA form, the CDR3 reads TGTGCCAGCAGCTTTGGGACAGGGGGCGAAGGCTACACCTTC. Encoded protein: CASSFGTGGEGYTF.

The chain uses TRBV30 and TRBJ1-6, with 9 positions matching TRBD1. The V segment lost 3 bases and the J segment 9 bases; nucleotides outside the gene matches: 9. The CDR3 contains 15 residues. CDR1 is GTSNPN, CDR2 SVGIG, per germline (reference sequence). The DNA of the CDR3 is TGTGCCTGGAGGTCAGCGGACAGGGGCACTTCACCCCTCCACTTT. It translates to CAWRSADRGTSPLHF.

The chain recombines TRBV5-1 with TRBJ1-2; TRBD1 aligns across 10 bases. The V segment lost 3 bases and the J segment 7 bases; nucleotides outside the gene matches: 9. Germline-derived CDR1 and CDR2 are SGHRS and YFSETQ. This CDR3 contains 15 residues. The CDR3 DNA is TGCGCCAGCAGCTCCTCCGGGACAGGGGCGGGTGGCTACACCTTC. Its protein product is CASSSSGTGAGGYTF.

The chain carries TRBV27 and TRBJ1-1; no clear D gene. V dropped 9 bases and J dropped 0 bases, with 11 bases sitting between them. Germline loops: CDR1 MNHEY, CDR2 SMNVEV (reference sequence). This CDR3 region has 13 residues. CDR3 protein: CASKRIMNTEAFF. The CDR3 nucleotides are TGTGCCAGTAAGCGGATCATGAACACTGAAGCTTTCTTT.

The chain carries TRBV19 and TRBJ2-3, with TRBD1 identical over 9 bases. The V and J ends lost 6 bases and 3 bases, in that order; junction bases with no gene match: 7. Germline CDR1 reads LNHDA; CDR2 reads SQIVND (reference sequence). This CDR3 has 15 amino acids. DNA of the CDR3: TGTGCCAGTAGCCCCGGGACAGGGAGGACAGATACGCAGTATTTT. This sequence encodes CASSPGTGRTDTQYF.

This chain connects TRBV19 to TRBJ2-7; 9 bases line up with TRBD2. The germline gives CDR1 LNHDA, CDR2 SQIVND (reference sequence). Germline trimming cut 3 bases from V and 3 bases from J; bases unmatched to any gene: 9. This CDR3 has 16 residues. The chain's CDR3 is CASSIAAGTSLYEQYF. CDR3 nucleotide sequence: TGTGCCAGTAGTATCGCTGCCGGGACTAGCCTCTACGAGCAGTACTTC.

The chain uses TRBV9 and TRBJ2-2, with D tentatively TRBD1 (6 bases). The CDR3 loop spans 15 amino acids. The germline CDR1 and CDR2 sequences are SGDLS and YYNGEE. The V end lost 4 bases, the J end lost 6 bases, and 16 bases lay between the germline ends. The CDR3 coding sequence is TGTGCCAGCAGCCCCACGCCAGGGGCAGCCGGGGAGCTGTTTTTT. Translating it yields CASSPTPGAAGELFF. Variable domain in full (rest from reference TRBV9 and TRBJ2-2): DSGVTQTPKHLITATGQRVTLRCSPRSGDLSVYWYQQSLDQGLQFLIQYYNGEERAKGNILERFSAQQFPDLHSELNLSSLELGDSALYFCASSPTPGAAGELFFGEGSRLTVL.

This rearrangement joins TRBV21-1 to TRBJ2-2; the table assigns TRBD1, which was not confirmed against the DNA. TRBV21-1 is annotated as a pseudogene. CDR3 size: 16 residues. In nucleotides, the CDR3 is TGTGCCAGCAGCCTCAAAGGGGACAAGAACACCGGGGAGCTGTTTTTT. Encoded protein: CASSLKGDKNTGELFF.

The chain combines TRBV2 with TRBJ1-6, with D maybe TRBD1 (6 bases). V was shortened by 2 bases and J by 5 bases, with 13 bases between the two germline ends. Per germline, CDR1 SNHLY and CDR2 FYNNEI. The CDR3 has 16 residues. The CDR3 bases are TGTGCCAGCAGTGAAACGACAGGAGCGGATAATTCACCCCTCCACTTT. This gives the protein CASSETTGADNSPLHF.

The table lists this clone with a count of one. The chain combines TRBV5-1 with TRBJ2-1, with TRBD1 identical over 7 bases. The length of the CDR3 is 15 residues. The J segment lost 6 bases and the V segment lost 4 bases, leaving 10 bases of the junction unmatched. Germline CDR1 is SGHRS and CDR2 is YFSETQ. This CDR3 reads CASSETGEVFNEQFF. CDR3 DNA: TGCGCCAGCAGCGAAACAGGGGAAGTTTTCAATGAGCAGTTCTTC. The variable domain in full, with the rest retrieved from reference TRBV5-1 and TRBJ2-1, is KAGVTQTPRYLIKTRGQQVTLSCSPISGHRSVSWYQQTPGQGLQFLFEYFSETQRNKGNFPGRFSGRQFSNSRSEMNVSTLELGDSALYLCASSETGEVFNEQFFGPGTRLTVL.

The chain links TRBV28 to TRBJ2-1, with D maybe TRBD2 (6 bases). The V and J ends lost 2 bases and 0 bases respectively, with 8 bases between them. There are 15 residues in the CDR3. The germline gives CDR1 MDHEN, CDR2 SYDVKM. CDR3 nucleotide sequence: TGTGCCAGCAGTTTAGTCGGGAGCTCCTACAATGAGCAGTTCTTC. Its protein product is CASSLVGSSYNEQFF.

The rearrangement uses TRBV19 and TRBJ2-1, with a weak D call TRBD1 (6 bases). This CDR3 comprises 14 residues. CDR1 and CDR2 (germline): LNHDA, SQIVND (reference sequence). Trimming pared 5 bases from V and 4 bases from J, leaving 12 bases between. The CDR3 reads CASSPRTVYNEQFF. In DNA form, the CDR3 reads TGTGCCAGTAGTCCCAGGACAGTTTACAATGAGCAGTTCTTC.

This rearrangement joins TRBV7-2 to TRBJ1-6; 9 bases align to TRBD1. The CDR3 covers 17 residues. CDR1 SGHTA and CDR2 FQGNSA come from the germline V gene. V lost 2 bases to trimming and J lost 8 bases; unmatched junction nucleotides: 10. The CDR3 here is CASSLTPPGTGYSPLHF. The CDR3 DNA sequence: TGTGCCAGCAGCTTAACCCCCCCCGGGACAGGGTATTCACCCCTCCACTTT.

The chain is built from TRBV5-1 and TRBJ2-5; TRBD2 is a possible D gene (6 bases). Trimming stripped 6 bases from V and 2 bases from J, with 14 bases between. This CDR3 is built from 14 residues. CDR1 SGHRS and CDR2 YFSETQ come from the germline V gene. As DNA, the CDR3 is TGCGCCAGCACCTACCGGGGGAGTCAAGAGACCCAGTACTTC. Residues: CASTYRGSQETQYF. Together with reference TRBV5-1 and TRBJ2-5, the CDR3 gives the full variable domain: KAGVTQTPRYLIKTRGQQVTLSCSPISGHRSVSWYQQTPGQGLQFLFEYFSETQRNKGNFPGRFSGRQFSNSRSEMNVSTLELGDSALYLCASTYRGSQETQYFGPGTRLLVL.